This T cell receptor beta chain was identified in a study of cytotoxic CD8 clonotypes in ibrutinib-treated CLL. Only in-frame clones appear in the TCRdb table, and some are missing; sequencing was by immunoSEQ multiplex PCR. The sample gives some 12,000 clones, approximately 80% of which show up once; roughly a sixth is in the top ten. This CDR3 has 14 amino acids. Germline lookup yields CDR1 SNHLY and CDR2 FYNNEI. V lost 6 bases, J lost 1 base, and 9 bases lay in between. This TCR was recovered from a human donor with chronic lymphocytic leukemia. Material: PBMCs, obtained at disease progression, from a patient treated with ibrutinib. V usage is TRBV2 and J usage is TRBJ2-2; no firm D call. In DNA, the CDR3 is TGTGCCAGCAGGCCGGAGCGGAACACCGGGGAGCTGTTTTTT. This sequence encodes CASRPERNTGELFF.